This passage covers 14 T cell receptor beta chains from one sample sequenced in a study of shared clonotypes between healthy human individuals. Repertoires were generated with immunoSEQ multiplex PCR, while TCRdb's copy carries only in-frame clones and drops some. This table holds 1 million to 1.2 million clones, roughly 80% found once. The specimen was memory CD4+ T cells from PBMCs. Subset of the sample: CD45RA-negative fraction. The receptors come from a man in his late teens or twenties in good health. Some clones in this sample may be carry-over from other donors' samples.

This clone was counted a few times. The rearrangement joins TRBV5-1 to TRBJ2-2, with D uncertain. V gave up 0 bases and J gave up 5 bases, with 14 bases separating them. This CDR3 region has 16 residues. CDR1 is SGHRS, CDR2 YFSETQ, per germline. CDR3 bases: TGCGCCAGCAGCTTGGAAGTTCAGATTCGGACCGGGGAGCTGTTTTTT. Its protein product is CASSLEVQIRTGELFF.

The J gene is TRBJ2-5, the V gene TRBV6-1; perhaps TRBD2 as D (6 bases). This CDR3 is built from 15 residues. CDR1 and CDR2 from the germline V gene are MNHNS and SASEGT. V gave up 6 bases and J gave up 5 bases, with 19 bases separating them. This CDR3 is CASSPPGDLEETQYF. DNA of the CDR3: TGTGCCAGCAGCCCTCCGGGGGATCTGGAGGAGACCCAGTACTTC.

This clone came up once. The V and J genes are TRBV11-2 and TRBJ1-2; 10 bases align to TRBD1. CDR1 is SGHAT, CDR2 FQNNGV, per germline. This CDR3 region has 14 residues. V was pared by 7 bases and J by 8 bases, with 10 bases of the junction left unmatched. CDR3 amino acids: CASTLMDRGFGYTF. Written as DNA, the CDR3 is TGTGCCAGCACCTTGATGGACAGGGGGTTCGGCTACACCTTC.

This clone came up once. The CDR3 reads CASSLLLAGAGEQYF. DNA for the CDR3: TGTGCCAGCAGCTTGCTTCTAGCGGGAGCGGGCGAGCAGTACTTC. The V and J genes are TRBV5-6 and TRBJ2-7, with 10 bases lining up with TRBD2. The CDR3 spans 15 residues. CDR1 SGHDT and CDR2 YYEEEE come from the germline V gene. The junction had 7 bases not matched to a gene; V was cut back by 1 base and J by 6 bases. Drawing the rest from reference TRBV5-6 and TRBJ2-7, the complete variable domain is DAGVTQSPTHLIKTRGQQVTLRCSPKSGHDTVSWYQQALGQGPQFIFQYYEEEERQRGNFPDRFSGHQFPNYSSELNVNALLLGDSALYLCASSLLLAGAGEQYFGPGTRLTVT.

Remarks on this clone: Compared with germline, one end of the junction differs, possibly owing to a read error. In the same sample, other DNA sequences code for this CDR3. This sequence joins TRBV29-1 and TRBJ2-5; no clear D gene. The CDR3 is made up of 11 amino acids. Germline-derived CDR1 and CDR2 are SQVTM and ANQGSEA. The DNA of the CDR3 is TGCAGCGTTGTAGAGCAAGAGACTCAGTACTTC. Its protein product is CSVVEQETQYF.

The chain uses TRBV7-8 and TRBJ1-3; TRBD1 is a possible D gene (5 bases). CDR3 length: 15 residues. V dropped 7 bases and J dropped 0 bases, with 13 bases sitting between them. Germline lookup yields CDR1 SGHVS and CDR2 FQNEAQ. CDR3 in amino acids: CASTPMGGSGNTIYF. CDR3 nucleotides: TGTGCCAGCACCCCCATGGGGGGCTCTGGAAACACCATATATTTT. Together with reference TRBV7-8 and TRBJ1-3, the CDR3 gives the full variable domain: GAGVSQSPRYKVAKRGQDVALRCDPISGHVSLFWYQQALGQGPEFLTYFQNEAQLDKSGLPSDRFFAERPEGSVSTLKIQRTQQEDSAVYLCASTPMGGSGNTIYFGEGSWLTVV.

The chain employs TRBV4-2 and TRBJ2-5; TRBD2 agrees at 9 bases. J lost 1 base, V lost 0 bases, and 12 bases had no gene match. Germline CDR1 LGHNA, CDR2 YNFKEQ. The CDR3 extends over 19 amino acids. Written as DNA, the CDR3 is TGTGCCAGCAGCCAAGAATTCGGTCGCGGGAGGGAGTCCCAAGAGACCCAGTACTTC. Protein product: CASSQEFGRGRESQETQYF.

The chain has TRBV11-2 and TRBJ2-7, with a tentative D call TRBD2 (6 bases). CDR1 and CDR2 (germline): SGHAT, FQNNGV. V was cut by 5 bases and J by 6 bases, with 17 bases left in between. The CDR3 extends over 14 amino acids. The CDR3 sequence: CASSTQGLLLEQYF. The CDR3 coding sequence is TGTGCCAGCAGCACTCAGGGACTCCTACTCGAGCAGTACTTC.

This chain connects TRBV5-1 to TRBJ2-5; TRBD2 might be the D (7 bases). Trimming cost V 3 bases and J 1 base, with 13 bases left between them. The CDR3 totals 15 residues. In germline, CDR1 is SGHRS, CDR2 YFSETQ. CDR3 sequence reads: CASSSWGGGQETQYF. The CDR3 DNA reads TGCGCCAGCAGCTCGTGGGGGGGCGGCCAAGAGACCCAGTACTTC. The full variable domain, rest sourced from reference TRBV5-1 and TRBJ2-5, is KAGVTQTPRYLIKTRGQQVTLSCSPISGHRSVSWYQQTPGQGLQFLFEYFSETQRNKGNFPGRFSGRQFSNSRSEMNVSTLELGDSALYLCASSSWGGGQETQYFGPGTRLLVL.

The rearrangement uses TRBV6-1 and TRBJ1-5, with D possibly TRBD1 on 5 matching bases. V gave up 7 bases and J gave up 5 bases, with 12 bases separating them. Germline V lookup: CDR1 MNHNS, CDR2 SASEGT. The CDR3 loop spans 13 amino acids. CDR3 nucleotide sequence: TGTGCCAGCATGGGGGTGGGGTATCAGCCCCAGCATTTT. Translating gives CASMGVGYQPQHF.

The gene calls are TRBV4-1 and TRBJ1-2; a weak D match, TRBD1 (5 bases). Trimming took off 1 base at V and 8 bases at J, with 20 bases between the two ends. The germline V gene encodes CDR1 MGHRA and CDR2 YSYEKL. The CDR3 sequence is 16 residues long. The CDR3 nucleotides are TGCGCCAGCAGCCAAGGAAATCGCAAAGGGACGGAGGGCTACACCTTC. It encodes CASSQGNRKGTEGYTF.

The chain carries TRBV7-8 and TRBJ2-1, with TRBD2 matching 12 bases. V trimming: 5 bases; J trimming: 8 bases; junction bases outside the gene matches: 7. The CDR3 has 15 amino acids. Germline V gene sequence: CDR1 SGHVS, CDR2 FQNEAQ. The CDR3 loop reads CASSPTRLAGDEQFF. CDR3 nucleotides: TGTGCCAGCAGCCCGACGCGACTAGCGGGAGATGAGCAGTTCTTC.

V gene TRBV5-3 combines with J gene TRBJ2-7; D gene unclear. TRBV5-3 is designated an ORF whose function remains uncertain. V lost 2 bases, J lost 2 bases, and 8 bases lay in between. The CDR3 covers 13 residues. Here the CDR3 DNA reads TGTGCCAGAAGCTTTCAGTGGACCTACGAGCAGTACTTC. This codes for CARSFQWTYEQYF.

In this sample, this clone turned up once. The chain combines TRBV7-9 with TRBJ2-4; D possibly matches TRBD1 or TRBD2 (5 bases each). The CDR3 spans 16 residues. Germline V gene sequence: CDR1 SEHNR, CDR2 FQNEAQ (reference sequence). Trimming took off 5 bases at V and 0 bases at J, with 14 bases between the two ends. DNA of the CDR3: TGTGCCAGCAGCCCCGGGGCCAATTTAGCCAAAAACATTCAGTACTTC. It codes for CASSPGANLAKNIQYF.